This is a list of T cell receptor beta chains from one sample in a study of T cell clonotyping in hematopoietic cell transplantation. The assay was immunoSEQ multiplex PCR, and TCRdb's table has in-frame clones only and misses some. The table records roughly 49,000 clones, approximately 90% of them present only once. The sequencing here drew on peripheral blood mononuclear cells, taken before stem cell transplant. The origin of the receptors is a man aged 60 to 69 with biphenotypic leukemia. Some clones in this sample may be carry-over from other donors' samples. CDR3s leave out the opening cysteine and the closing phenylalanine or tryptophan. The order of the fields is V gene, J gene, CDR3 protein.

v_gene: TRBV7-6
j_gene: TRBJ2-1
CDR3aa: ASSLDGEAYNEQF

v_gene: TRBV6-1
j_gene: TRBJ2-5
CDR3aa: ASRRVSEETQY

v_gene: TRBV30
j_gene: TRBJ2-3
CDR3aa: AWAYGTDTQY

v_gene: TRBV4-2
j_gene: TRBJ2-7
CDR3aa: ASSQVSSKGLAGGSYEQY

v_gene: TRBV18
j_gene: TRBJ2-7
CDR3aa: ASSEGVGTYEQY

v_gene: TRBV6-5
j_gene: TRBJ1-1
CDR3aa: ASSFTGTTEAF

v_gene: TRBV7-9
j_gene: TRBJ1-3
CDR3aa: ASRSGQTSGNTIY

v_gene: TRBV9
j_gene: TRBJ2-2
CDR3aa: ASRGGVEETGELF

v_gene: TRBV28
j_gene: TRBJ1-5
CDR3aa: ASKRSNQPQH

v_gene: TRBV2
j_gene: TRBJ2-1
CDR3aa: ASSELEEQF

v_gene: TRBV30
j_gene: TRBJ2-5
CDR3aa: AWREGLETQY

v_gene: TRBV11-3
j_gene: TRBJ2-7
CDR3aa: ASSFELGPAYEQY

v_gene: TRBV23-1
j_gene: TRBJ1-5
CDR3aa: ASSRPEQGSNQPQH

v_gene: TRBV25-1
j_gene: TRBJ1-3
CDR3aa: ASSKGDSGNTIY

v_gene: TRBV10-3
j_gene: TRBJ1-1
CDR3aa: AISRDGSSTEAF

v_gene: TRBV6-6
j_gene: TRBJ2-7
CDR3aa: ASRETYEQY

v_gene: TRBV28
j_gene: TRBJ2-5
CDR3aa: ASSLRSGGWVETQY

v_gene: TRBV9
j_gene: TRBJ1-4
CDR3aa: ASSPQGLPNEKLF

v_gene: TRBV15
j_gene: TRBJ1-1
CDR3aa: ATRATMNTEAF

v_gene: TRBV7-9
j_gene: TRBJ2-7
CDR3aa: ASSLIGLIPYEQY

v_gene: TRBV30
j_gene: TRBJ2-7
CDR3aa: AWNSDRTYEQY

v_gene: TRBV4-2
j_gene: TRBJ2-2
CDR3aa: ASSPHEGNTGELF

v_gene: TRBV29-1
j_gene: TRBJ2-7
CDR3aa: SVDSGTSGANYEQY

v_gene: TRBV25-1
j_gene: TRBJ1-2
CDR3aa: ASSEWGQYYGYT

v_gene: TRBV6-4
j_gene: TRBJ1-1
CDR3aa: ASSEGVNTEAF

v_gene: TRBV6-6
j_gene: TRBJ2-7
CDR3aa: ASSYSVSTEQY

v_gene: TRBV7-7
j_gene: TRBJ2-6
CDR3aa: ASSPLDSRVGTSGANVLT

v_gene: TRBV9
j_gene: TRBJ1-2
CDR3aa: ASSLPQSGTYT

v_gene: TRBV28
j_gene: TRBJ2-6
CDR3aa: ASSLWGGYFSGANVLT

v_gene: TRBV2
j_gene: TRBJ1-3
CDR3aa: ASGIHRDRGVDTGNTIY

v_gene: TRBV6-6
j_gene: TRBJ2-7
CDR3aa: ASSYDGRLS

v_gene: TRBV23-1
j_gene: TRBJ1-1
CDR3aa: ASSCKGAIATEAF

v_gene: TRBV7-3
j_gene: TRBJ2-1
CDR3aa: ASSPLTSGSPGGDEQF

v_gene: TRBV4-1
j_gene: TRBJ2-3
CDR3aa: ASSQDFGRYTQY

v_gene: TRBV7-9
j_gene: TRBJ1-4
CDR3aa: ASSPGGANEKLF

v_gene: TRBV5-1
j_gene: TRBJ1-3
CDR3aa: ASRRASGDFSGNTIY

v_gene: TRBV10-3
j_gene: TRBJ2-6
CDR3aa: AISVAPLTSGANVLT

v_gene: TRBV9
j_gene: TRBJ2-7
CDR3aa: ASSPLGVSYEQY

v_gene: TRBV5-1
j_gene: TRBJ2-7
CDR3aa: ASRTYSLDYEQY

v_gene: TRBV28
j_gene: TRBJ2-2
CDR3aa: ASSPRSGTTGELF

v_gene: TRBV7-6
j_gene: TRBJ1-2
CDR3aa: ASSLGTGRGDGYT

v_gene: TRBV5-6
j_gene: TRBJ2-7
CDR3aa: ASSGRTGVWNEQY

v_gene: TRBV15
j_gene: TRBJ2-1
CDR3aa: ATRGTSGNNEQF

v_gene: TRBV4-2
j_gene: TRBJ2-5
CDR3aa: ASSQEPRETQY

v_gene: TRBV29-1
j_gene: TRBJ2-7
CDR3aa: SARAPIYEQY

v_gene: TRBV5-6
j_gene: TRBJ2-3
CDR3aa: ASSLASGSADTQY

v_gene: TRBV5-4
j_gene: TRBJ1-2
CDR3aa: ASSLARGLSYGYT

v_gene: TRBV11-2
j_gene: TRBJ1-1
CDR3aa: ASSLARMNTEAF

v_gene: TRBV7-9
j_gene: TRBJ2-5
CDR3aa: ASSLQGLQTQY

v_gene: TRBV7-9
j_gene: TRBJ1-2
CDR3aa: ASSLALPHGYT

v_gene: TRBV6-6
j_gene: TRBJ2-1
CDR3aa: AINRDSSDEQF

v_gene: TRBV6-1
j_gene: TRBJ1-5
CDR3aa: ASSDGPGRNQPQH

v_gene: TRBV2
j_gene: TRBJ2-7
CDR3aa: ASRGTGREQY

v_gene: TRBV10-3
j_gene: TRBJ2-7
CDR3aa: AISQAGYSYEQY

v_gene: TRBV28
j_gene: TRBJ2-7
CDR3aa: ASSPGGTDYEQY

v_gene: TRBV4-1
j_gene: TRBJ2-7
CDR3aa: ASSQDQTSGYEQY

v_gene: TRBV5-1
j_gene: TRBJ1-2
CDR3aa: ASRSGTELYGYT